This T cell receptor beta chain was found in a study of a mutant IDH1 vaccine in newly diagnosed glioma. Study details: Patients began vaccination 4-6 weeks after radiotherapy alone, or with temozolomide cycles. Previous treatment comprised radiotherapy, temozolomide, or both, mostly both. Findings and caveats of the study: A vaccine-induced immune response developed in about 93% of the patients.

Produced via immunoSEQ multiplex PCR; TCRdb's table is partial and in-frame only. The sample yields roughly 30,000 clones, about four fifths seen once. Time point defined: week 35, safety follow-up. One vaccine dose held 300 ug of mutant IDH1 20-mer peptide and came with topical imiquimod. Patients carried new grade 3 or 4 IDH1-mutant astrocytomas lacking nuclear ATRX. With regard to this clone: What it recognizes is unknown.

The CDR3 covers 15 residues. V was pared by 0 bases and J by 7 bases, with 17 bases between. Germline CDR1 is SGHNT and CDR2 is YYREEE (reference sequence). The sequence was obtained from a young man with glioma. The starting material was PBMCs, obtained from a glioma patient whose treatment included an IDH1 peptide vaccine. The chain couples TRBV5-4 to TRBJ2-7; D is tentatively TRBD1 or TRBD2 (5 bases each). CDR3 protein: CASSLGGWAKEEQYF. The DNA for the CDR3 is TGTGCCAGCAGCTTGGGGGGGTGGGCGAAGGAAGAGCAGTACTTC.